This record concerns one TCR beta chain sequence. TCRdb keeps only in-frame clones here, not all; method: immunoSEQ multiplex PCR. Among millions of clones listed, less than 95% were seen once. Naive CD8 cells, CD45RO-negative and positively selected for CCR7, excluded terminally differentiated effector memory CD45RA+ cells. This sample stems from a study of shared clonotypes between healthy human individuals. The sequenced material came from naive CD8+ T cells sorted from blood. The source of this sequence is a man between 18 and 29 years old in good health.

The CDR3 bases are TGTGCCAGCAGTGAACACAGCAACTATGGCTACACCTTC. The encoded protein is CASSEHSNYGYTF. The rearrangement joins TRBV2 to TRBJ1-2, with D unresolved. V was clipped by 2 bases and J by 2 bases, with 6 bases between them. The CDR3 runs to 13 residues. Germline V gene sequence: CDR1 SNHLY, CDR2 FYNNEI.